This T cell receptor (beta chain) was retrieved from a study of cytomegalovirus exposure and HLA in healthy donors. Use of 60 Vbeta and 13 Jbeta primers characterized the PCR. Clones were sequenced by immunoSEQ multiplex PCR, and TCRdb holds only the in-frame ones, with some missing. This table has 150,000 to 200,000 clones, approximately 85% appearing once. The CDR3 is 16 amino acids. With 4 bases removed from V and 0 bases from J, the gap between germline ends came to 15 bases. Looked up from germline, CDR1 is GTSNPN and CDR2 is SVGIG (reference sequence). Overall study results and limits: Three CMV-associated chains proved CMV antigen-specific in vitro. CMV serostatus was the sole immune exposure information available.

As to this clone: Its antigen is not known.

The specimen sequenced was PBMCs. This TCR was recovered from a man aged 18 to 35 in good health and CMV-seropositive. This chain links TRBV30 with TRBJ2-2, with TRBD1 as a possible D gene (6 bases). The chain's CDR3 is CAWNSGQLSNTGELFF. CDR3 nucleotides: TGTGCCTGGAACTCTGGACAGCTATCGAACACCGGGGAGCTGTTTTTT.